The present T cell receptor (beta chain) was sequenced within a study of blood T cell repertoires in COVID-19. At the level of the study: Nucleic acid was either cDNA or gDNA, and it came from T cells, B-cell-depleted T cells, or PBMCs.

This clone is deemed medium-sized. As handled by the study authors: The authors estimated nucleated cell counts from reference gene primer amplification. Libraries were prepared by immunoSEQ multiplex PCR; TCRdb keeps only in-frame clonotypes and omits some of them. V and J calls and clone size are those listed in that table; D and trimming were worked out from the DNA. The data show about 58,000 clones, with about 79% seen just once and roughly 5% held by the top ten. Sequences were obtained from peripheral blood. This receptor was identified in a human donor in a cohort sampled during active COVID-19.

The CDR3 sequence: CASSEQIGTANQPQHF. In DNA, the CDR3 is TGTGCCAGCAGTGAACAAATCGGGACAGCGAATCAGCCCCAGCATTTT. The chain has TRBV2 and TRBJ1-5; 7 bases are shared with TRBD1. CDR1 and CDR2 (germline): SNHLY, FYNNEI. The ends lost 2 bases at V and 4 bases at J; junction bases unmatched: 8. The CDR3 totals 16 residues.